This record concerns one TCR beta chain sequence. No antigen is known for it. The data are from a study of graft-versus-host responses after intestinal transplantation. Study overall: Transplantation in recipients was multivisceral, liver-intestinal, or isolated intestinal. Recipients were all induced with anti-thymocyte globulin, then given tacrolimus and steroids for around three years.

Looked up from germline, CDR1 is SGDLS and CDR2 is YYNGEE. CDR3 length: 18 amino acids. Deletions cut 0 bases from V and 5 bases from J, with 23 bases between. Study-level results: Recipient-marrow GvH clones were detected, some having first appeared in ileum or blood.

Profiling relied on immunoSEQ multiplex PCR, and the TCRdb table lists in-frame clones only, not all of them. Of over 45,000 clones in the sample, more than 70% were seen once. This TCR derives from a human donor who was the organ donor for an intestinal transplant. This specimen consisted of unstimulated CD4+ T cells sorted from spleen or lymph node cells, obtained before transplant. The chain employs TRBV9 and TRBJ2-5, with D possibly matching TRBD1 (6 bases). Here the CDR3 reads CASSVAGGGQFLRETQYF. The CDR3 DNA reads as TGTGCCAGCAGCGTAGCTGGGGGCGGACAGTTTTTAAGGGAGACCCAGTACTTC.